The clone carrying this TCR beta chain was recorded many times. Its target is unknown. Other autoimmune disease, uncontrolled infection, pregnancy and lactation led to exclusion. The data were taken from a study of Graves' ophthalmopathy and Graves' hyperthyroidism. Study observations and caveats: In separating ophthalmopathy from stable hyperthyroidism, a 13-signature model achieved roughly 89% sensitivity and about 80% specificity. The model's ophthalmopathy progression predictions had less than 71% sensitivity and approximately 72% specificity. Also, most clonotypes expanded in the thyroid above 0.001 frequency appeared in blood.

CDR1 is MNHNS, CDR2 SASEGT, per germline. This CDR3 is 15 amino acids long. V was trimmed by 5 bases and J by 0 bases, leaving 14 bases between them. Amplification from RNA transcripts yielded the TCR beta CDR3 regions. Second-round multiplex PCR came after a first-round RT-PCR that employed HTBI primers. TCRdb re-called the multiplex PCR reads with MiXCR, one entry per CDR3 protein. The sample consists of about 340,000 distinct CDR3 sequences, about a sixth of them appearing once. V is TRBV6-1 and J is TRBJ2-7, with D perhaps matching TRBD1 (5 bases). Sequenced input: peripheral blood. The clonotype originates from an adult man with Graves' ophthalmopathy. Here the CDR3 reads CASSPRAGNSYEQYF. The DNA of the CDR3 is TGTGCCAGCAGTCCCCGGGCAGGGAACTCCTACGAGCAGTACTTC.